This is a list of T cell receptor beta chains from one sample in a study of T cell changes during pregnancy in multiple sclerosis. Measured with immunoSEQ multiplex PCR; TCRdb has only the in-frame clones, and not every one. This table holds about 20,000 clones, about nine tenths found once. The source material was CD8+ T cells from peripheral blood mononuclear cells, sampled after pregnancy. The receptors come from a female donor in good health, enrolled as a control in a pregnancy study. CDR3s include the opening cysteine and the closing phenylalanine or tryptophan. The D gene is left open where the match is weak. Not all rows give a size; the values are once, few, many and, for expanded clones, a class.

clone_size,cdr3_length,j_call,d_call,v_call,cdr3_nt,cdr3_aa
.,14,TRBJ1-2,.,TRBV7-9,TGTGCCAGCAGCCCCCCTCGGGGGATCGGAGGCTACACCTTC,CASSPPRGIGGYTF
.,14,TRBJ2-1,TRBD2,TRBV7-2,TGTGCCAGCAGCTTACTAGCGGGAGGGGATGAGCAGTTCTTC,CASSLLAGGDEQFF
once,14,TRBJ2-5,.,TRBV30,TGTGCCTGGAATTATCAGGGCTCAGAAGAGACCCAGTACTTC,CAWNYQGSEETQYF
.,15,TRBJ2-4,.,TRBV6-5,TGTGCCAGCACCCCCCGGTCACAGGGAGAAAACATTCAGTACTTC,CASTPRSQGENIQYF
.,15,TRBJ1-5,.,TRBV5-5,TGTGCCAGCAGCCCATCGGGGTCTAGCAATCAGCCCCAGCATTTT,CASSPSGSSNQPQHF
.,15,TRBJ2-7,TRBD2,TRBV2,TGTGCCAGCAGTGGAACGACTAGCGGGAGGGGCGAGCAGTACTTC,CASSGTTSGRGEQYF
.,14,TRBJ2-7,TRBD1,TRBV27,TGTGCCAGAGGGGGATGGACAGGGTCCTACGAGCAGTACTTC,CARGGWTGSYEQYF
once,14,TRBJ1-1,TRBD1,TRBV14,TGTGCCAGCAGCCAAGAAGACAGGGTGGATGAAGCTTTCTTT,CASSQEDRVDEAFF
.,15,TRBJ1-5,TRBD1,TRBV7-9,TGTGCCAGCAGCGACACAGGGGCGAGCAATCAGCCCCAGCATTTT,CASSDTGASNQPQHF
.,12,TRBJ2-2,.,TRBV7-9,TGTGCCAGCAGTAAGGGGTCCAGGGAGCTGTTTTTT,CASSKGSRELFF
.,15,TRBJ2-3,TRBD2,TRBV9,TGTGCCAGCAGCGCTAGCGGGGCAGGCACAGATACGCAGTATTTT,CASSASGAGTDTQYF
.,15,TRBJ1-5,TRBD1,TRBV5-1,TGCGCCAGCAGCTTAACAGGGGGCGGCAATCAGCCCCAGCATTTT,CASSLTGGGNQPQHF
medium-sized,13,TRBJ2-3,TRBD2,TRBV11-1,TGTGCCAGCAGCGAGGGACTAACAGATACGCAGTATTTT,CASSEGLTDTQYF
.,17,TRBJ2-1,.,TRBV19,TGTGCCAGTAGTACATTGGGACTCCAATACTCCTACAATGAGCAGTTCTTC,CASSTLGLQYSYNEQFF
.,12,TRBJ2-7,TRBD2,TRBV5-4,TGTGCCAGCAGCTGGGGGAGGGACGAGCAGTACTTC,CASSWGRDEQYF
.,14,TRBJ2-7,TRBD2,TRBV19,TGTGCCAGTAGTACACTAGCGGGAGTCTACGAGCAGTACTTC,CASSTLAGVYEQYF
.,14,TRBJ2-1,TRBD1,TRBV14,TGTGCCAGCAGCTCCCGGACAGGCTACAATGAGCAGTTCTTC,CASSSRTGYNEQFF
once,14,TRBJ2-7,.,TRBV4-1,TGCGCCAGCAGCCAAGGGGGGGACCTCTACGAGCAGTACTTC,CASSQGGDLYEQYF
.,13,TRBJ2-7,.,TRBV29-1,TGCAGCGTTGATGCCGGGAGCGACTACGAGCAGTACTTC,CSVDAGSDYEQYF
.,15,TRBJ2-7,TRBD1,TRBV6-5,TGTGCCAGCAGCCAACTGGGGACAGGGCCCATCGAGCAGTACTTC,CASSQLGTGPIEQYF
.,13,TRBJ2-7,TRBD1,TRBV27,TGTGCCAGCGGACAGGGGCCAGCCTACGAGCAGTACTTC,CASGQGPAYEQYF
medium-sized,13,TRBJ1-2,.,TRBV7-9,TGTGCCAGCAGCTTGTCGGGGGACGTCGGCTACACCTTC,CASSLSGDVGYTF
.,13,TRBJ1-2,.,TRBV10-2,TGCGCCAGCAGTGTAGCACTGCGGGAGGGCTACACCTTC,CASSVALREGYTF
.,13,TRBJ2-7,.,TRBV29-1,TGCAGCGTTGAACAAGACAGACCCTACGAGCAGTACTTC,CSVEQDRPYEQYF
.,16,TRBJ1-5,TRBD1,TRBV7-2,TGTGCCAGCAGCTCTCAATGGACAGGGTCTAGTCAGCCCCAGCATTTT,CASSSQWTGSSQPQHF
.,16,TRBJ2-7,.,TRBV4-3,TGCGCCAGCAGCCAAGATCGGGGCGGGGCCTCTTACGAGCAGTACTTC,CASSQDRGGASYEQYF
.,14,TRBJ2-7,.,TRBV4-3,TGCGCCAGCAGCCAGATGACGGAGTCCTACGAGCAGTACTTC,CASSQMTESYEQYF
.,14,TRBJ1-2,TRBD1,TRBV6-5,TGTGCCAGCGGAGATACAGGGGTTAACTATGGCTACACCTTC,CASGDTGVNYGYTF
few,16,TRBJ1-2,.,TRBV7-8,TGTGCCAGCAGCTCCCCCAGCAGGGCAGCTAACTATGGCTACACCTTC,CASSSPSRAANYGYTF
few,14,TRBJ1-1,.,TRBV30,TGTGCCTGGACCCCCTTGGGGGGGGACACTGAAGCTTTCTTT,CAWTPLGGDTEAFF
.,10,TRBJ2-7,.,TRBV27,TGTGCCAGCAGTTCGTACGAGCAGTACTTC,CASSSYEQYF
.,13,TRBJ1-1,TRBD1,TRBV29-1,TGCAGCGTTTTTACAGGGGGGACAGCTGAAGCTTTCTTT,CSVFTGGTAEAFF
.,17,TRBJ2-2,TRBD2,TRBV7-9,TGTGCCAGCAGCTCGAGACTAGCGGGAGCTAACACCGGGGAGCTGTTTTTT,CASSSRLAGANTGELFF
.,20,TRBJ1-2,TRBD1,TRBV10-1,TGCGCCAGCACCCCATTGTCGGGACAGGGACGGCCTTTAGCTAACTATGGCTACACCTTC,CASTPLSGQGRPLANYGYTF
.,14,TRBJ2-5,.,TRBV7-9,TGTGCCAGCAGCGTACAACAGGTTCTAGAGACCCAGTACTTC,CASSVQQVLETQYF
.,15,TRBJ2-7,.,TRBV21-1,TGTGCCAGCAGCGGGGGCAGGGGGATAAGGCACGAGCAGTACTTC,CASSGGRGIRHEQYF
few,15,TRBJ2-2,TRBD1,TRBV30,TGTGCCTGGAGCGAGGGACAGACAGACACCGGGGAGCTGTTTTTT,CAWSEGQTDTGELFF
.,12,TRBJ1-2,TRBD1,TRBV27,TGTGCCAGCGGGACAGGGGGCGGTGGCTACACCTTC,CASGTGGGGYTF
.,14,TRBJ2-7,.,TRBV13,TGTGCCAGCAGCGCCCGCGGGGTTCCCTACGAGCAGTACTTC,CASSARGVPYEQYF
.,13,TRBJ2-7,.,TRBV5-6,TGTGCCAGCAGCGGAGGAGTCTCCTACGAGCAGTACTTC,CASSGGVSYEQYF
.,12,TRBJ1-1,TRBD1,TRBV27,TGTGCCAGCAGCCCTCGGACAGGGGTTGCTTTCTTT,CASSPRTGVAFF
.,13,TRBJ1-2,.,TRBV7-9,TGTGCCAGCAGCTTGGACGGGGACTATGGCTACACCTTC,CASSLDGDYGYTF
.,16,TRBJ2-5,.,TRBV19,TGTGCCAGTTCGGCCGGGGGGCTCCGGGGCCAGGAGACCCAGTACTTC,CASSAGGLRGQETQYF
.,13,TRBJ1-1,.,TRBV7-6,TGTGCCAGCAGCTTAGCGCTGGAGAAGGCAGCTTTCTTT,CASSLALEKAAFF
.,14,TRBJ2-7,TRBD2,TRBV10-3,TGTGCCATCAGTGAGGCAGCGGGGGGCTACGAGCAGTACTTC,CAISEAAGGYEQYF
.,13,TRBJ2-7,.,TRBV30,TGTGCCTGGAGCGTGACAGCGAACTACGAGCAGTACTTC,CAWSVTANYEQYF
.,16,TRBJ1-5,.,TRBV7-8,TGTGCCAGCAGCTTAAGTCCTACAGGAGAGAATCAGCCCCAGCATTTT,CASSLSPTGENQPQHF
.,14,TRBJ1-2,TRBD1,TRBV27,TGTGCCAGCAGTTCCCGGGACAGAAACTATGGCTACACCTTC,CASSSRDRNYGYTF
.,15,TRBJ2-3,.,TRBV4-3,TGCGCCAGCAGCCCCGGGTCCTCTAACACAGATACGCAGTATTTT,CASSPGSSNTDTQYF
.,15,TRBJ2-1,TRBD1,TRBV2,TGTGCCAGCAGAGAGGACAGGGGATATCAGCGTGAGCAGTTCTTC,CASREDRGYQREQFF
.,11,TRBJ2-7,.,TRBV11-2,TGTGCCAGCAGGGACTCCTATGGGCAGTACTTC,CASRDSYGQYF
once,16,TRBJ2-3,.,TRBV2,TGTGCCAGCAGTGGTTGGGGGGTATCTAGCACAGATACGCAGTATTTT,CASSGWGVSSTDTQYF
.,15,TRBJ2-2,.,TRBV18,TGTGCCAGCTCACCGGGACTGGGAAACACCGGGGAGCTGTTTTTT,CASSPGLGNTGELFF